The 12 T cell receptor beta chains reported below all come from one sample, sequenced in a study of regulatory T cells in long-lasting Graves disease. The authors built TCR beta libraries using iRepertoire HTBI primers and Arm-PCR of CDR3 regions. Using its own MiXCR run on the multiplex PCR reads, TCRdb lists one record per CDR3 protein. The table includes some 560,000 distinct CDR3 sequences, 15% to 20% detected once. Time point of the sample: newly diagnosed GD, antithyroid drugs for less than 3 months. PBMC RNA served as the TCR library source. These records were also assigned to another study, of T cells in Graves' hyperthyroidism and ophthalmopathy.

This material consisted of peripheral blood mononuclear cells (PBMCs), taken at new diagnosis, from a patient treated with antithyroid drugs. These receptors were obtained from a woman aged 40 to 65 with Graves disease.

This clonotype was picked up many times. This chain joins TRBV10-3 and TRBJ2-1; D possibly matches TRBD1 or TRBD2 (5 bases each). Trimming took off 4 bases at V and 5 bases at J, with 6 bases between the two ends. Germline CDR1 is ENHRY and CDR2 is SYGVKD. The length of the CDR3 is 12 residues. The CDR3 protein is CAISVGDNEQFF. The CDR3 nucleotides read TGTGCCATCAGTGTGGGGGACAATGAGCAGTTCTTC.

This clonotype was recorded many times. CDR3 nucleotides: TGTGCCAGCAGTGCCGGTAATAGCAATCAGCCCCAGCATTTT. Its protein product is CASSAGNSNQPQHF. J is TRBJ1-5 and V is TRBV6-1; D is uncertain. Germline CDR1 MNHNS, CDR2 SASEGT. Trimming cost V 4 bases and J 0 bases, with 7 bases left between them. This CDR3 contains 14 residues.

This clonotype was detected many times. This rearrangement joins TRBV10-1 to TRBJ2-3; no clear D. Per the germline V gene, CDR1 is WNHNN and CDR2 is SYGVQD (reference sequence). The V and J ends lost 2 bases and 6 bases respectively, with 12 bases between them. The length of the CDR3 is 14 residues. CDR3 sequence: CASSEGRISDTQYF. DNA for the CDR3: TGCGCCAGCAGTGAGGGCCGCATCAGCGATACGCAGTATTTT.

The chain uses TRBV5-5 and TRBJ1-2; possible D gene TRBD1, 5 bases. Germline CDR1 and CDR2: SGHKS and YYEKEE (reference sequence). Trimming took off 2 bases at V and 2 bases at J, with 13 bases between the two ends. This CDR3 is built from 15 residues. CDR3 bases: TGTGCCAGCAGCTTTTCAATCGGGACCAACTATGGCTACACCTTC. This codes for CASSFSIGTNYGYTF.

The rearrangement joins TRBV12-3 or TRBV12-4 to TRBJ2-2; 8 positions agree with TRBD1. This CDR3 comprises 15 residues. The V gene end was trimmed by 7 bases and the J gene end by 1 base; junction bases not matched to a gene: 5. The CDR3 bases are TGTGCCAGCAAGCCCGGGACAGGGAACACCGGGGAGCTGTTTTTT. Its translation: CASKPGTGNTGELFF.

The J gene is TRBJ2-2, the V gene TRBV27; 9 nucleotides match TRBD1. The length of the CDR3 is 15 residues. V was pared by 8 bases and J by 6 bases, with 10 bases of the junction left unmatched. Germline CDR1 reads MNHEY; CDR2 reads SMNVEV (reference sequence). CDR3 sequence (DNA): TGTGCCAGCGGACAGGGGCGACGAACCTCCGGGGAGCTGTTTTTT. It yields the protein CASGQGRRTSGELFF.

This clonotype came up many times. V usage is TRBV20-1 and J usage is TRBJ2-1; 10 bases are a match to TRBD2. CDR3 length: 15 amino acids. J gave up 8 bases and V 3 bases, and 10 bases lay outside the gene matches. Germline-derived CDR1 and CDR2 are DFQATT and SNEGSKA (reference sequence). The CDR3 loop is CSASTLAGAVHEQFF. The CDR3 region has the DNA TGCAGTGCTAGCACCCTAGCGGGGGCGGTCCATGAGCAGTTCTTC.

In this sample, this clonotype turned up a few times. The chain employs TRBV7-9 and TRBJ1-2; D perhaps matches TRBD1 (5 bases). Germline loops: CDR1 SEHNR, CDR2 FQNEAQ (reference sequence). The CDR3 is made up of 14 amino acids. The V end lost 0 bases, the J end lost 4 bases, and 9 bases lay between the germline ends. The CDR3: CASSLAGVLYGYTF. CDR3 nucleotide sequence: TGTGCCAGCAGCTTAGCGGGGGTCCTCTATGGCTACACCTTC. The full variable domain, in which reference TRBV7-9 and TRBJ1-2 provide the parts outside the CDR3, is DTGVSQNPRHKITKRGQNVTFRCDPISEHNRLYWYRQTLGQGPEFLTYFQNEAQLEKSRLLSDRFSAERPKGSFSTLEIQRTEQGDSAMYLCASSLAGVLYGYTFGSGTRLTVV.

This clonotype was counted a few times. The gene calls are TRBV30 and TRBJ1-1; a possible D gene is TRBD1 (5 bases). CDR1 GTSNPN and CDR2 SVGIG come from the germline V gene (reference sequence). Trimming took off 4 bases at V and 6 bases at J, with 15 bases between the two ends. The CDR3 runs 13 residues. The CDR3 sequence: CAWTPRGRSEAFF. The CDR3 coding sequence is TGTGCCTGGACCCCTCGGGGGAGGTCTGAAGCTTTCTTT.

This clonotype was counted at least ten times. V is TRBV12-3 or TRBV12-4 and J is TRBJ2-7; D remains ambiguous. The germline V and J ends were trimmed by 8 bases and 3 bases, with 5 bases remaining between them. The CDR3 is made up of 10 amino acids. The CDR3 nucleotides read TGTGCCAGCGCCAACTACGAGCAGTACTTC. It yields the protein CASANYEQYF.

In its sample, this clonotype was seen many times. The chain couples TRBV13 to TRBJ2-1; TRBD1 matches at 8 bases. V was pared by 8 bases and J by 5 bases, with 5 bases of the junction left unmatched. This CDR3 has 13 amino acids. Germline V gene lookup returns CDR1 PRHDT and CDR2 FYEKMQ (reference sequence). The CDR3 DNA reads as TGTGCCAGCGCCCGGACAGGGCACAATGAGCAGTTCTTC. Its protein product is CASARTGHNEQFF.

Remarks on this clonotype: Being one base from a much bigger clone, this may be a read error. The J gene is TRBJ1-1, the V gene TRBV29-1; D is unclear. Germline assignment: CDR1 SQVTM and CDR2 ANQGSEA. This CDR3 is built from 13 residues. CDR3 sequence reads: CGVEDWGNTEAFF. CDR3 nucleotides: TGCGGCGTTGAAGATTGGGGGAACACTGAAGCTTTCTTT.